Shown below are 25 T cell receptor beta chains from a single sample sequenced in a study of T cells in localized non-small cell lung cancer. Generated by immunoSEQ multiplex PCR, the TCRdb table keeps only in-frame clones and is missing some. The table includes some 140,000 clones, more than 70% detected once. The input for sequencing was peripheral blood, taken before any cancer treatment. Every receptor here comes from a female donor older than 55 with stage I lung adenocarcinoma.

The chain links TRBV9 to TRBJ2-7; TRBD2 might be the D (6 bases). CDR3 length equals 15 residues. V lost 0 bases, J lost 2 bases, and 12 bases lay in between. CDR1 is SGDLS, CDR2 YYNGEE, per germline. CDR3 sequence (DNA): TGTGCCAGCAGCGTAGGGGGGGAAATTACCTACGAGCAGTACTTC. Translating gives CASSVGGEITYEQYF.

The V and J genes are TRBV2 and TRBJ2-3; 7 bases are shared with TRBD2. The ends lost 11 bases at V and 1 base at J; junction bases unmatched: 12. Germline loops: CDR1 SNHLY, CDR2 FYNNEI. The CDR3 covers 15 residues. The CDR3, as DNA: TGTGCCGGAGCGGGCGCGGGAGCAGGCACAGATACGCAGTATTTT. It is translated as CAGAGAGAGTDTQYF.

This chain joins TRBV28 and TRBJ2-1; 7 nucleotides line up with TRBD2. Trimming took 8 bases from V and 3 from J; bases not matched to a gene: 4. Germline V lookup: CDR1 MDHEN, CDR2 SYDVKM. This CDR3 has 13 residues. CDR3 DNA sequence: TGTGCCAGCGCAAGCGGGAACTACAATGAGCAGTTCTTC. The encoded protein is CASASGNYNEQFF. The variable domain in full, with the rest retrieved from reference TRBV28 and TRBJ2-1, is DVKVTQSSRYLVKRTGEKVFLECVQDMDHENMFWYRQDPGLGLRLIYFSYDVKMKEKGDIPEGYSVSREKKERFSLILESASTNQTSMYLCASASGNYNEQFFGPGTRLTVL.

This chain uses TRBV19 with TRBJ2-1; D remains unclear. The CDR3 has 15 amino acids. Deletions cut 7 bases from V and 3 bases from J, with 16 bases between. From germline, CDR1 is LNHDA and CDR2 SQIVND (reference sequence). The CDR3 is CASTMGRPIYNEQFF. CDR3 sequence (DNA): TGTGCCAGTACCATGGGCAGACCTATCTACAATGAGCAGTTCTTC.

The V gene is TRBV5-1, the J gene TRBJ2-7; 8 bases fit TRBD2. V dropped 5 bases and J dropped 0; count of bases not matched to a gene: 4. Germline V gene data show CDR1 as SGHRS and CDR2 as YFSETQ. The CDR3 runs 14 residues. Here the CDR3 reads CASSLLAGSYEQYF. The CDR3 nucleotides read TGCGCCAGCAGTCTCCTAGCGGGCTCCTACGAGCAGTACTTC.

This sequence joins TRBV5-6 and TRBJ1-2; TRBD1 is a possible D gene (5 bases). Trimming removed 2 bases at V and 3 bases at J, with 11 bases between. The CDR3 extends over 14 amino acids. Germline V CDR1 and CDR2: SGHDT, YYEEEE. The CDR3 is CASSFPGRDYGYTF. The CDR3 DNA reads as TGTGCCAGCAGCTTTCCAGGGAGGGACTATGGCTACACCTTC.

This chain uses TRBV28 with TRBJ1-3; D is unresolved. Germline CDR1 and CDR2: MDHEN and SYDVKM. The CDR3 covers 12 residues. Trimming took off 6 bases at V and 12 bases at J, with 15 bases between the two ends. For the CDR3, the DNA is TGTGCCAGCAGCCTATCGGGCTCAGGCATATATTTT. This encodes CASSLSGSGIYF.

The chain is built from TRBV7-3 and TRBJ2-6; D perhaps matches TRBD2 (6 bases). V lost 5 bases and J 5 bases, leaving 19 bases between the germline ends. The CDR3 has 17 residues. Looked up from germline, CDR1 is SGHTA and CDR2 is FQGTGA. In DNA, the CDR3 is TGTGCCAGCAGCGACTCGGGAGCCCACGGCAGGGCCAACGTCCTGACTTTC. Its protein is CASSDSGAHGRANVLTF. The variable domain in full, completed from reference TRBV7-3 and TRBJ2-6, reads GAGVSQTPSNKVTEKGKYVELRCDPISGHTALYWYRQSLGQGPEFLIYFQGTGAADDSGLPNDRFFAVRPEGSVSTLKIQRTERGDSAVYLCASSDSGAHGRANVLTFGAGSRLTVL.

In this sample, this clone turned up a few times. The CDR3 region has the DNA TGTGCCAGCAGCTTAGTCGGGCGAGGGCCCCAGCATTTT. It yields the protein CASSLVGRGPQHF. This chain connects TRBV7-2 to TRBJ1-5; D is unresolved. This CDR3 region has 13 residues. Looked up from germline, CDR1 is SGHTA and CDR2 is FQGNSA. V gave up 1 base and J gave up 9 bases, with 10 bases separating them.

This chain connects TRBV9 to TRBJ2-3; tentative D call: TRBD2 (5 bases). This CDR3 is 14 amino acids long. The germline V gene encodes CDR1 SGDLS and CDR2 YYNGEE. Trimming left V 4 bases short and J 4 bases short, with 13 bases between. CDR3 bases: TGTGCCAGCAGCCCCGACCCCGGGGCAGATACGCAGTATTTT. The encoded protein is CASSPDPGADTQYF.

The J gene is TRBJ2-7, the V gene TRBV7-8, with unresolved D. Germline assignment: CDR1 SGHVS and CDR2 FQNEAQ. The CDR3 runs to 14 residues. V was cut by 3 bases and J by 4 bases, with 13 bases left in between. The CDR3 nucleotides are TGTGCCAGCAGCTTCGCCGGGCCTATTTACGAGCAGTACTTC. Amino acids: CASSFAGPIYEQYF.

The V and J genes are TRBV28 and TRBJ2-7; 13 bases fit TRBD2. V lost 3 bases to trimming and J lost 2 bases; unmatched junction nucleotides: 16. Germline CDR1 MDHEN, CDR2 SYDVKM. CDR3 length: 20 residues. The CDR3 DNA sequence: TGTGCCAGCAGTTTCGGACTAGCGGGAGACCTATCTTTTCCAACCTACGAGCAGTACTTC. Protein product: CASSFGLAGDLSFPTYEQYF.

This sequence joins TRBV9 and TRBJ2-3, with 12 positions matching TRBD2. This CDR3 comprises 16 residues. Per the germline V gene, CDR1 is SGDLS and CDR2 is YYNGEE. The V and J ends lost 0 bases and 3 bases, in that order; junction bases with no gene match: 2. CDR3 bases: TGTGCCAGCAGCGTAGGCCTAGCGGGAGGGACAGATACGCAGTATTTT. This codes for CASSVGLAGGTDTQYF.

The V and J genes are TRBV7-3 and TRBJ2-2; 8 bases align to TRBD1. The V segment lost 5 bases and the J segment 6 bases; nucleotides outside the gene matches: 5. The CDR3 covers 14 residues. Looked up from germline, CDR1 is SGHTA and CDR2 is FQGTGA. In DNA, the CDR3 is TGTGCCAGCAGCCCCCAGGGGGCGGCCGGGGAGCTGTTTTTT. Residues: CASSPQGAAGELFF.

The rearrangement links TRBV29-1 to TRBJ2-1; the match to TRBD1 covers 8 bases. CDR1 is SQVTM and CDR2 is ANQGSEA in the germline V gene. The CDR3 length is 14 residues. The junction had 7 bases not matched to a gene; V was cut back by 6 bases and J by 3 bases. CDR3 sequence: CSVAGQGNYNEQFF. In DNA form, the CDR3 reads TGCAGCGTCGCCGGACAGGGTAACTACAATGAGCAGTTCTTC.

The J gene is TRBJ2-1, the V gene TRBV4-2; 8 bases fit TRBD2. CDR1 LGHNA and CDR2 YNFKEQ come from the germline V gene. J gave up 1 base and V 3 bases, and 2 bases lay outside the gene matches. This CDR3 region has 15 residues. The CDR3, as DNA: TGTGCCAGCAGCCATCAGCGGGAGTCCTACAATGAGCAGTTCTTC. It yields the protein CASSHQRESYNEQFF.

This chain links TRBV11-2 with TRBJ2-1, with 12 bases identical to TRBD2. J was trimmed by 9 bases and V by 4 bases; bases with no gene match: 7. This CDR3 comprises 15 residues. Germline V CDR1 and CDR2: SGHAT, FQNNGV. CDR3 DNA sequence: TGTGCCAGCAGCTCGACGACTAGCGGGAGCAGTGAGCAGTTCTTC. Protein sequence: CASSSTTSGSSEQFF.

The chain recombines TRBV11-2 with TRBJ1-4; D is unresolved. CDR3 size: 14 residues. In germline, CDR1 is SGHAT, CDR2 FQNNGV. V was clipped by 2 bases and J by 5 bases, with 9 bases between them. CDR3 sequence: CASSLSVWNEKLFF. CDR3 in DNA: TGTGCCAGCAGCTTATCAGTCTGGAATGAAAAACTGTTTTTT.

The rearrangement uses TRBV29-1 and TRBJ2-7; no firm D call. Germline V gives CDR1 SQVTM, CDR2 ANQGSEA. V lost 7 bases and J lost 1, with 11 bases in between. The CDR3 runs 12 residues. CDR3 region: CSAHTGSYEQYF. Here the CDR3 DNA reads TGCAGCGCCCACACCGGGTCCTACGAGCAGTACTTC.

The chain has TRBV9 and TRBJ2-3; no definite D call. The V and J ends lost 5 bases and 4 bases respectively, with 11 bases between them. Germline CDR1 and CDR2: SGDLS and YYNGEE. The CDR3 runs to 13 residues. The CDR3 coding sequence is TGTGCCAGCAGTCTCCTGGGTTCAGATACGCAGTATTTT. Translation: CASSLLGSDTQYF.

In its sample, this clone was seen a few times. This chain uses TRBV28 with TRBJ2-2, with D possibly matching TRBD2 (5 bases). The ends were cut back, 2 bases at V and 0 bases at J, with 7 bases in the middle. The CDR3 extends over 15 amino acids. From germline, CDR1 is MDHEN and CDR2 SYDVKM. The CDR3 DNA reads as TGTGCCAGCAGTTTAGAGGGCGCGAACACCGGGGAGCTGTTTTTT. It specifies CASSLEGANTGELFF.

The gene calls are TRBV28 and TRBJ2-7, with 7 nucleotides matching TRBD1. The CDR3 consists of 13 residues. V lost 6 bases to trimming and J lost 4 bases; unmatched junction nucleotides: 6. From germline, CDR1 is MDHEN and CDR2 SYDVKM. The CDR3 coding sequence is TGTGCCAGCAGCCGGACAGGCTCATACGAGCAGTACTTC. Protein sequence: CASSRTGSYEQYF.

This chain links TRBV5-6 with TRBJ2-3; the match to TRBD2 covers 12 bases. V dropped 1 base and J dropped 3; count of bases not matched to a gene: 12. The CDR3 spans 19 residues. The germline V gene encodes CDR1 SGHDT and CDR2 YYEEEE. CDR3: CASSLFLAGGRKKTDTQYF. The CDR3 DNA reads TGTGCCAGCAGCTTGTTCCTAGCGGGAGGGCGGAAAAAAACAGATACGCAGTATTTT.

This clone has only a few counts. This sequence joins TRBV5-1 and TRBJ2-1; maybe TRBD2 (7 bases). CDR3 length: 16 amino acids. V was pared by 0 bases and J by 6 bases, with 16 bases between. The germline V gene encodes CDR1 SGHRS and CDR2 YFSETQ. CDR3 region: CASSLAGQGGGNEQFF. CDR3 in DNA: TGCGCCAGCAGCTTGGCCGGGCAGGGAGGGGGCAATGAGCAGTTCTTC.

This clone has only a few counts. CDR3: CASSEIIAGTYEQYF. In nucleotides, the CDR3 is TGCGCCAGCAGTGAGATAATAGCGGGAACCTACGAGCAGTACTTC. The V gene is TRBV10-1, the J gene TRBJ2-7; 8 bases are a match to TRBD2. J gave up 2 bases and V 2 bases, and 5 bases lay outside the gene matches. Per germline, CDR1 WNHNN and CDR2 SYGVQD (reference sequence). This CDR3 contains 15 residues.